These T cell receptor beta chains were read from a single sample in a study of blood T cell repertoires in COVID-19. Sequenced by immunoSEQ multiplex PCR; TCRdb stores in-frame clones only, minus some. The sample has about 210,000 clones, 65% to 90% seen once. The sequenced sample was PBMCs or T cells enriched from blood (not recorded which). The receptors were sampled from a middle-aged woman with acute COVID-19. The conserved cysteine and the conserved F or W are not part of the CDR3 here. Fields, in order: CDR3 length, V gene, J gene, CDR3 protein.

cdr3_length: 13; v_call: TRBV14; j_call: TRBJ2-7; cdr3_aa: ASSKLSAARNEQY
cdr3_length: 12; v_call: TRBV30; j_call: TRBJ1-5; cdr3_aa: AWGGQGIGQPQH
cdr3_length: 12; v_call: TRBV5-4; j_call: TRBJ2-7; cdr3_aa: ASSLGLAGGEQY
cdr3_length: 14; v_call: TRBV6-5; j_call: TRBJ2-2; cdr3_aa: ASSYGAAANTGELF
cdr3_length: 12; v_call: TRBV9; j_call: TRBJ2-7; cdr3_aa: ASSREAGGYEQY
cdr3_length: 13; v_call: TRBV7-9; j_call: TRBJ1-1; cdr3_aa: ASSKPAAGNTEAF
cdr3_length: 15; v_call: TRBV4-1; j_call: TRBJ2-2; cdr3_aa: ASSPVQRELYRGELF
cdr3_length: 11; v_call: TRBV5-1; j_call: TRBJ1-1; cdr3_aa: ASSRTGETEAF
cdr3_length: 14; v_call: TRBV5-1; j_call: TRBJ2-5; cdr3_aa: ASSLGLAGLGETQY
cdr3_length: 12; v_call: TRBV5-4; j_call: TRBJ1-1; cdr3_aa: ASSLPGQGKQAF
cdr3_length: 11; v_call: TRBV24-1; j_call: TRBJ2-7; cdr3_aa: ATRGDSTYEQY
cdr3_length: 11; v_call: TRBV28; j_call: TRBJ2-3; cdr3_aa: AAGRGSTDTQY
cdr3_length: 9; v_call: TRBV19; j_call: TRBJ2-5; cdr3_aa: ASSIAETQY
cdr3_length: 13; v_call: TRBV11-2; j_call: TRBJ2-1; cdr3_aa: ASSLGGRANNEQF
cdr3_length: 12; v_call: TRBV27; j_call: TRBJ2-7; cdr3_aa: ASSSGGSSYEQY
cdr3_length: 11; v_call: TRBV10-1; j_call: TRBJ1-2; cdr3_aa: ASSDGTDYGYT
cdr3_length: 13; v_call: TRBV7-2; j_call: TRBJ2-3; cdr3_aa: ASSSDYLHTDTQY
cdr3_length: 14; v_call: TRBV7-8; j_call: TRBJ2-3; cdr3_aa: ASSGWTGGMIDTQY
cdr3_length: 13; v_call: TRBV18; j_call: TRBJ1-1; cdr3_aa: ASSPSPVVNTEAF
cdr3_length: 10; v_call: TRBV28; j_call: TRBJ1-2; cdr3_aa: ASSVRGHGYT
cdr3_length: 14; v_call: TRBV14; j_call: TRBJ2-7; cdr3_aa: ASSPGWGSGGYEQY
cdr3_length: 12; v_call: TRBV27; j_call: TRBJ2-1; cdr3_aa: ASSLGGPGNEQF
cdr3_length: 15; v_call: TRBV11-2; j_call: TRBJ2-5; cdr3_aa: ASSGGTSGRAWETQY
cdr3_length: 12; v_call: TRBV19; j_call: TRBJ2-5; cdr3_aa: ASSFNRGLETQY
cdr3_length: 13; v_call: TRBV6-5; j_call: TRBJ2-3; cdr3_aa: ASSYRAKSTDTQY
cdr3_length: 12; v_call: TRBV6-1; j_call: TRBJ2-1; cdr3_aa: ARREGSSYNEQF
cdr3_length: 9; v_call: TRBV3-1/TRBV3-2; j_call: TRBJ1-3; cdr3_aa: AAYSGNTIY
cdr3_length: 14; v_call: TRBV6-2/TRBV6-3; j_call: TRBJ2-1; cdr3_aa: ASSSGLTSPYNEQF
cdr3_length: 14; v_call: TRBV6-6; j_call: TRBJ2-2; cdr3_aa: ASTSGRAAITGELF